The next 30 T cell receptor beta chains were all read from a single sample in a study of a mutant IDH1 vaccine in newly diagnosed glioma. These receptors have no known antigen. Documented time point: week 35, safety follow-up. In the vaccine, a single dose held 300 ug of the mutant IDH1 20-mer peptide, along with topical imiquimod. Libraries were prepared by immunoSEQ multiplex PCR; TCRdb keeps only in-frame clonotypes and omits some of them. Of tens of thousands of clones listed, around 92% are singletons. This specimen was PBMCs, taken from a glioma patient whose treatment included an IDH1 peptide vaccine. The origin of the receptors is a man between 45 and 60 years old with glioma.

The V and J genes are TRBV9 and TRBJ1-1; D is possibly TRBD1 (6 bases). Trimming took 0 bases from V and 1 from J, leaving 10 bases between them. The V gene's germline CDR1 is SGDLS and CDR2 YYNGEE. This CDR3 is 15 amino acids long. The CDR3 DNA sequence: TGTGCCAGCAGCGTAGTGCCAGGGGAGAACACTGAAGCTTTCTTT. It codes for CASSVVPGENTEAFF. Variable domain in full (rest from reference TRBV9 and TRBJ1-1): DSGVTQTPKHLITATGQRVTLRCSPRSGDLSVYWYQQSLDQGLQFLIQYYNGEERAKGNILERFSAQQFPDLHSELNLSSLELGDSALYFCASSVVPGENTEAFFGQGTRLTVV.

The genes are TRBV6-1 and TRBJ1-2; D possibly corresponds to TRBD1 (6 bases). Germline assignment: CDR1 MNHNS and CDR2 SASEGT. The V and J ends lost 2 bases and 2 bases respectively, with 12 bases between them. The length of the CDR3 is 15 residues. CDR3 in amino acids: CASSEFTGPNYGYTF. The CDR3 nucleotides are TGTGCCAGCAGTGAATTTACAGGGCCGAACTATGGCTACACCTTC.

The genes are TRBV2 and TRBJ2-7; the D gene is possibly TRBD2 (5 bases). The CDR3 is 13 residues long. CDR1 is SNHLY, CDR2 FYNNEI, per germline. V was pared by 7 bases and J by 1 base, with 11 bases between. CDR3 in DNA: TGTGCCAGCACGAGGGAGAGGTCCTACGAGCAGTACTTC. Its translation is CASTRERSYEQYF.

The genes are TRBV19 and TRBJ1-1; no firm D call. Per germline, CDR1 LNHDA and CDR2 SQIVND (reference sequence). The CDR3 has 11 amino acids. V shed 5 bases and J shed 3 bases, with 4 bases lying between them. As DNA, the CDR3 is TGTGCCAGTAGTTATCACACTGAAGCTTTCTTT. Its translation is CASSYHTEAFF.

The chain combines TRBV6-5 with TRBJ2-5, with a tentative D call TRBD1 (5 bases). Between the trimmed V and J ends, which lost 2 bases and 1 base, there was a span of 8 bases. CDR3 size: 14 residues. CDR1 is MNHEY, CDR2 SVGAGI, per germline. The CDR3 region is CASSYGASQETQYF. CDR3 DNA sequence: TGTGCCAGCAGTTACGGGGCAAGCCAAGAGACCCAGTACTTC.

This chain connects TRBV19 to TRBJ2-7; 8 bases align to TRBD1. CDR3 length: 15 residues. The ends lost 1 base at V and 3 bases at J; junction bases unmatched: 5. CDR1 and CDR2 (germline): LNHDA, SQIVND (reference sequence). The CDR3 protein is CASSIGGQAFYEQYF. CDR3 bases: TGTGCCAGTAGTATAGGGGGACAGGCCTTCTACGAGCAGTACTTC.

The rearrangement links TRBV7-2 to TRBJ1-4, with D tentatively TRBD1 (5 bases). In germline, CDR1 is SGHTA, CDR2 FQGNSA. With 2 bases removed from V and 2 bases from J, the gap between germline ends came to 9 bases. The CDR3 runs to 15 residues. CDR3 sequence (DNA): TGTGCCAGCAGCTTACTTGACAGCACTAATGAAAAACTGTTTTTT. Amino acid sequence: CASSLLDSTNEKLFF.

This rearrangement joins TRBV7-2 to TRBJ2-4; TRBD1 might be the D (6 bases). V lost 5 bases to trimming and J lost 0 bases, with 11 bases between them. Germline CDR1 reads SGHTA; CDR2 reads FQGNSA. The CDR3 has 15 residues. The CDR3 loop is CASSLTGTAKNIQYF. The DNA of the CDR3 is TGTGCCAGCAGCCTTACAGGGACAGCCAAAAACATTCAGTACTTC.

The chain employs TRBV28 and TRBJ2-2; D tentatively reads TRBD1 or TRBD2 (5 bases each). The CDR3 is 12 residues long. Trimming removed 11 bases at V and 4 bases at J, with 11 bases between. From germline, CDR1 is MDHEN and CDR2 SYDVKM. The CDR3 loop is CAGRDLTGELFF. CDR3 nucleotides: TGTGCCGGACGGGACCTCACCGGGGAGCTGTTTTTT. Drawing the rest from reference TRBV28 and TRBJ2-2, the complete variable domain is DVKVTQSSRYLVKRTGEKVFLECVQDMDHENMFWYRQDPGLGLRLIYFSYDVKMKEKGDIPEGYSVSREKKERFSLILESASTNQTSMYLCAGRDLTGELFFGEGSRLTVL.

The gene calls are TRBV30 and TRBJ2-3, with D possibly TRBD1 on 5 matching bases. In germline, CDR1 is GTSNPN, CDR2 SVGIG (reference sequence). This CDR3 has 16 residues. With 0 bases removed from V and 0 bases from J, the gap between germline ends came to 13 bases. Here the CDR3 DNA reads TGTGCCTGGAGTGTAGGGGTCCTGACTAGCACAGATACGCAGTATTTT. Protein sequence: CAWSVGVLTSTDTQYF.

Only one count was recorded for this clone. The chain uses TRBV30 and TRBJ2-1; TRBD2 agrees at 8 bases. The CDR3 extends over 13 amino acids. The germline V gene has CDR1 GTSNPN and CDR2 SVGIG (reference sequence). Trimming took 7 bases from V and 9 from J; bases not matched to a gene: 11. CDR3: CASTGLVALEQFF. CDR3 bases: TGTGCCTCCACGGGACTAGTCGCGCTTGAGCAGTTCTTC.

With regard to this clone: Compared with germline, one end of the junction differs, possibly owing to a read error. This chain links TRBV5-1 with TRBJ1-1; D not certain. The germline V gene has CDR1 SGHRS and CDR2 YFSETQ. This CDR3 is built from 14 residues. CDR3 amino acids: CASTLSHTNTEAFF. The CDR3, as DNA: TGCGCCAGCACCTTGAGTCACACGAACACTGAAGCTTTCTTT. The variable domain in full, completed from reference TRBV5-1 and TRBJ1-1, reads KAGVTQTPRYLIKTRGQQVTLSCSPISGHRSVSWYQQTPGQGLQFLFEYFSETQRNKGNFPGRFSGRQFSNSRSEMNVSTLELGDSALYLCASTLSHTNTEAFFGQGTRLTVV.

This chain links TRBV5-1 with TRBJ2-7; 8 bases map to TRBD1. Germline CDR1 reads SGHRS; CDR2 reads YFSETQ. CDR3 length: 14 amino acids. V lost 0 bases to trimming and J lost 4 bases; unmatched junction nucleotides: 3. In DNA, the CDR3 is TGCGCCAGCAGCTTGGGGACAGGGAAGTACGAGCAGTACTTC. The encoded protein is CASSLGTGKYEQYF.

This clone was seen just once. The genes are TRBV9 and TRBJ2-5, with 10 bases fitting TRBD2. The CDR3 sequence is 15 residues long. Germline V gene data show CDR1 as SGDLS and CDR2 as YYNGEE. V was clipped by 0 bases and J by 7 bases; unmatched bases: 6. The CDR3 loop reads CASSVGSGGLGTQYF. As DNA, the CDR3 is TGTGCCAGCAGCGTAGGTAGCGGGGGGCTCGGGACCCAGTACTTC.

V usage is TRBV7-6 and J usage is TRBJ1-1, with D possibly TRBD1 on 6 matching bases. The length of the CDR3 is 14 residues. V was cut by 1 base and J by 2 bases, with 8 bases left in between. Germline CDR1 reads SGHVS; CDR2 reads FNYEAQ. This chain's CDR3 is CASSLVGTNTEAFF. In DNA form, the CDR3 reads TGTGCCAGCAGCTTAGTAGGGACAAACACTGAAGCTTTCTTT.

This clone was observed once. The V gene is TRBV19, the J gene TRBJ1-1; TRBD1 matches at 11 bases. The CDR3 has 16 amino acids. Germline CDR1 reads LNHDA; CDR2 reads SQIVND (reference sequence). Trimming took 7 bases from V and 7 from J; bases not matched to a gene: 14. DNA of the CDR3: TGTGCCAGTATACAAAGCCAGGACAGGGGGCTCCTTGAAGCTTTCTTT. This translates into CASIQSQDRGLLEAFF.

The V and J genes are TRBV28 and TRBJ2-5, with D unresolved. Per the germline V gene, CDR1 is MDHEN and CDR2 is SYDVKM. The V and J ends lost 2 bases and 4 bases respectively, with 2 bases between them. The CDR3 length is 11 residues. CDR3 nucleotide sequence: TGTGCCAGCAGTTTAGTAGAGACCCAGTACTTC. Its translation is CASSLVETQYF.

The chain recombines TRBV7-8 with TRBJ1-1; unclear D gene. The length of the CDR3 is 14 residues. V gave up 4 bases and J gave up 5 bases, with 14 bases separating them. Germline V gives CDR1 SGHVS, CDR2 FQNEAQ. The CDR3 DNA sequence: TGTGCCAGCAGCTCCGGGGTTTTGGGGACTGAAGCTTTCTTT. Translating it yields CASSSGVLGTEAFF. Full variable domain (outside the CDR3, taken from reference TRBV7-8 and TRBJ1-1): GAGVSQSPRYKVAKRGQDVALRCDPISGHVSLFWYQQALGQGPEFLTYFQNEAQLDKSGLPSDRFFAERPEGSVSTLKIQRTQQEDSAVYLCASSSGVLGTEAFFGQGTRLTVV.

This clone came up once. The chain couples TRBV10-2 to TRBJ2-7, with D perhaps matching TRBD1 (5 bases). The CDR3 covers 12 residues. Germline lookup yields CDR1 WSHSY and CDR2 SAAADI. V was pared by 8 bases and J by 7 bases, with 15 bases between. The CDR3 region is CASGIGRAEQYF. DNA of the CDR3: TGCGCCAGCGGGATCGGCAGGGCAGAGCAGTACTTC.

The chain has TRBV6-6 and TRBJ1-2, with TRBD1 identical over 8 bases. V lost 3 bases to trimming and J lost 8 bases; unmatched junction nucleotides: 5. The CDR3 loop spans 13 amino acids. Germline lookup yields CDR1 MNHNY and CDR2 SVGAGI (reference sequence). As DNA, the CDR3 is TGTGCCAGCAGTTATTCCAGGGGGCACGGCTACACCTTC. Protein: CASSYSRGHGYTF.

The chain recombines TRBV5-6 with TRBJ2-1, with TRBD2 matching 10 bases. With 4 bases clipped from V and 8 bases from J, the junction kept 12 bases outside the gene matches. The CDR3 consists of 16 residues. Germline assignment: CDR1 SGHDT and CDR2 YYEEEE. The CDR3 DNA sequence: TGTGCCAGCAGCCCGAAGGCTAGCGGGAGTGTCCATGAGCAGTTCTTC. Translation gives CASSPKASGSVHEQFF.

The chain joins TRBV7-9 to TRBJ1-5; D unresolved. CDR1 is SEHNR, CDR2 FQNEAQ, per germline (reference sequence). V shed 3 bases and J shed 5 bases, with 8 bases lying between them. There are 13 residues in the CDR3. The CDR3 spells CASSLNSHQPQHF. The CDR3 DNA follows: TGTGCCAGCAGCTTGAACAGTCATCAGCCCCAGCATTTT.

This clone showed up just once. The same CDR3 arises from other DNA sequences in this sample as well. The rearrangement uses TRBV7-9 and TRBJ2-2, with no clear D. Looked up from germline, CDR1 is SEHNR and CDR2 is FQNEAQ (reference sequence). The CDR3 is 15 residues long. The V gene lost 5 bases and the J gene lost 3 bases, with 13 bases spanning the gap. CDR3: CASSTRLVDTGELFF. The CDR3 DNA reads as TGTGCCAGCAGCACAAGGCTAGTCGACACCGGGGAGCTGTTTTTT.

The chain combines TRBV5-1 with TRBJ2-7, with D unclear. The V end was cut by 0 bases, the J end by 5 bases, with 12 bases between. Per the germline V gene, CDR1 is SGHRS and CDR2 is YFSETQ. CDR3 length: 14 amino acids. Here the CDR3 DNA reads TGCGCCAGCAGCTTGGCCACCCCTAGTAACGAGCAGTACTTC. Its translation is CASSLATPSNEQYF.

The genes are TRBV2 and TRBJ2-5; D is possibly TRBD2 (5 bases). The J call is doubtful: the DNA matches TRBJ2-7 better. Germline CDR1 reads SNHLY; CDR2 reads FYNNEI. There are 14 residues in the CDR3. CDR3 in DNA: TGTGCCAGCAGTGAAGCGCGACGGACTGGCGAGCAGTACTTC. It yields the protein CASSEARRTGEQYF.

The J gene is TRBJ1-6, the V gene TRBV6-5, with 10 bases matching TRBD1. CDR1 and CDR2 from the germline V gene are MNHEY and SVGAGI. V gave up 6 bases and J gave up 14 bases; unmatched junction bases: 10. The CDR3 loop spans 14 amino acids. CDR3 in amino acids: CASRPDRGLSTLHF. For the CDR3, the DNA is TGTGCCAGCAGACCCGACAGGGGGCTCAGCACCCTCCACTTT.

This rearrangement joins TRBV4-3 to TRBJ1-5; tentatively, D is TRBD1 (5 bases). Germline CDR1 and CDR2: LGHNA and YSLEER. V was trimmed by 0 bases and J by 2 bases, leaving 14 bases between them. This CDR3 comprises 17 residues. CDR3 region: CASSQDPGQGGNQPQHF. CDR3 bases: TGCGCCAGCAGCCAAGATCCCGGGCAGGGCGGCAATCAGCCCCAGCATTTT.

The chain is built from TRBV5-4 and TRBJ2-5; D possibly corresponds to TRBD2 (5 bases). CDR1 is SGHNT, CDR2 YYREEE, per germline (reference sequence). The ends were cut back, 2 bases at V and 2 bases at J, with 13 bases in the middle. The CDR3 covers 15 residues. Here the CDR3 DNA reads TGTGCCAGCAGCTTTCCCCGGGATCCACAAGAGACCCAGTACTTC. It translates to CASSFPRDPQETQYF.

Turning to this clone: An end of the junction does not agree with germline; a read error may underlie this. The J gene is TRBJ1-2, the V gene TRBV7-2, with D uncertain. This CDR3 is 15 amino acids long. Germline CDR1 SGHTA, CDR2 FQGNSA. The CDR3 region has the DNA TGTGCCAGCAGCTACGGGGTTTCAGCTAACTATGGCCACACCTTC. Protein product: CASSYGVSANYGHTF. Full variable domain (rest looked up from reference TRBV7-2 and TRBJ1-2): GAGVSQSPSNKVTEKGKDVELRCDPISGHTALYWYRQSLGQGLEFLIYFQGNSAPDKSGLPSDRFSAERTGGSVSTLTIQRTQQEDSAVYLCASSYGVSANYGHTFGSGTRLTVV.

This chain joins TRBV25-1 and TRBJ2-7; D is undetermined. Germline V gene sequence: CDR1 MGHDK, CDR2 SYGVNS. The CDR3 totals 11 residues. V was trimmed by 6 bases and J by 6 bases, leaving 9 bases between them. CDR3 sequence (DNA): TGTGCCAGCAGATGGCACTCCGAGCAGTACTTC. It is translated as CASRWHSEQYF.